Included here is one T cell receptor (beta chain) sequence, with context. These data originate in a study of shared clonotypes between healthy human individuals. Method: immunoSEQ multiplex PCR; TCRdb's copy keeps in-frame clones and lacks some. Among fewer than 1.6 million clones listed, approximately 98.5% were seen once. V lost 0 bases and J 0 bases, leaving 8 bases between the germline ends. Germline V gives CDR1 KGHSH, CDR2 LQKENI. CDR3 length equals 15 residues. V usage is TRBV18 and J usage is TRBJ1-1; D is possibly TRBD1 (6 bases). This receptor was identified in a man in his thirties or forties in good health. The source material was naive CD4+ T cells sorted from blood. This sample's subset: CD45RA+ positively selected. CDR3 nucleotides: TGTGCCAGCTCACCACCGGGGGCCTTGAACACTGAAGCTTTCTTT. Translating it yields CASSPPGALNTEAFF.